This T cell receptor beta chain is drawn from a study of tumor-infiltrating lymphocytes in primary liver carcinoma. The authors made TCR beta cDNA from around 500 ng total RNA with a constant-region primer. Investigators got TCR beta libraries out of three nested multiplex PCR rounds, done with slightly modified ARM-PCR. MiXCR, run by TCRdb on the multiplex PCR reads, gives a single entry per CDR3 protein. The data show around 100,000 distinct CDR3 sequences, approximately 70% seen once. Each 20-30 mg portion of unsorted bulk tissue served as the source for co-extraction of RNA and DNA. With regard to this clonotype: One junction end does not reproduce the germline sequence, and a read error may be involved.

The sequenced material came from liver tumor tissue from sampling region 2. Noted subset: tumor region T2, inferior pole. The TCR was taken from a woman in her fifties or sixties with primary liver carcinoma and hepatitis B virus infection.

The CDR3 here is CASNLGQGPYEQYF. The DNA of the CDR3 is TGTGCCAGCAACTTGGGACAGGGTCCCTACGAACAGTACTTC. This chain joins TRBV5-8 and TRBJ2-7, with 9 positions matching TRBD1. There are 14 residues in the CDR3. From germline, CDR1 is SGHTS and CDR2 YDEGEE. Together with reference TRBV5-8 and TRBJ2-7, the CDR3 gives the full variable domain: EAGVTQSPTHLIKTRGQQATLRCSPISGHTSVYWYQQALGLGLQFLLWYDEGEERNRGNFPPRFSGRQFPNYSSELNVNALELEDSALYLCASNLGQGPYEQYFGPGTRLTVT.